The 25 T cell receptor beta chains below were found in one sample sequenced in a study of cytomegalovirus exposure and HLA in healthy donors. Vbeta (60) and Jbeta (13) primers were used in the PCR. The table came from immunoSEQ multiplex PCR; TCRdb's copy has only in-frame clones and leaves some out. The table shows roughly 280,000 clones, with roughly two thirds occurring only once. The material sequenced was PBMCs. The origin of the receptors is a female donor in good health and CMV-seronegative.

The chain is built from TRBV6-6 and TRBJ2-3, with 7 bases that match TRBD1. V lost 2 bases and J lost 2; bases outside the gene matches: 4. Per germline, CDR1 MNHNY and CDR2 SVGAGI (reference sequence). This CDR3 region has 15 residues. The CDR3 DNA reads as TGTGCCAGCAGTTACCAGGGACAGTACACAGATACGCAGTATTTT. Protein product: CASSYQGQYTDTQYF.

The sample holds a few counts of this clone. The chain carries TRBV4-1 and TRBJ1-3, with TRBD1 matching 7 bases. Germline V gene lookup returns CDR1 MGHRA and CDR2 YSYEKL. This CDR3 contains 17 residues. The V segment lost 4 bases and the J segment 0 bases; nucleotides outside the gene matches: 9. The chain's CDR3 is CASSLVGQTTSGNTIYF. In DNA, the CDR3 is TGCGCCAGCAGCCTCGTGGGACAGACTACCTCTGGAAACACCATATATTTT.

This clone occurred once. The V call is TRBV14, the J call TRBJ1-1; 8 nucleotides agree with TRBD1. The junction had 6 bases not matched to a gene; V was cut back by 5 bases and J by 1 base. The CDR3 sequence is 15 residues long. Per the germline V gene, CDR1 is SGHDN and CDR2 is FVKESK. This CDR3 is CASSDRQGWNTEAFF. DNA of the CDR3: TGTGCCAGCAGCGATCGACAGGGGTGGAACACTGAAGCTTTCTTT.

The CDR3 reads CASSEIGEGWSEAFF. CDR3 DNA sequence: TGTGCCAGCAGTGAAATCGGGGAGGGTTGGTCTGAAGCTTTCTTT. V is TRBV6-1 and J is TRBJ1-1; D unclear. V gave up 2 bases and J gave up 6 bases, with 16 bases separating them. The CDR3 contains 15 residues. Germline V gene lookup returns CDR1 MNHNS and CDR2 SASEGT.

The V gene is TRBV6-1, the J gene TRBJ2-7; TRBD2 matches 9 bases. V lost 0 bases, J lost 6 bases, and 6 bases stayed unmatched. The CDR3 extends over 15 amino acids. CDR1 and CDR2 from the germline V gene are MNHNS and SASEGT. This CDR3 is CASSEASSGSSEQYF. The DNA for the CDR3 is TGTGCCAGCAGTGAAGCTAGTAGCGGGAGTTCCGAGCAGTACTTC.

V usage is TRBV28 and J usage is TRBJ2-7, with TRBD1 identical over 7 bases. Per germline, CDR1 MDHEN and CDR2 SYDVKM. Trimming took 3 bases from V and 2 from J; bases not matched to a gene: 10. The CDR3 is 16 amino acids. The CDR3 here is CASSFLTGYQPYEQYF. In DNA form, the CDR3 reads TGTGCCAGCAGTTTCCTGACAGGGTACCAACCCTACGAGCAGTACTTC. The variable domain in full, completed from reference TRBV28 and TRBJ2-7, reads DVKVTQSSRYLVKRTGEKVFLECVQDMDHENMFWYRQDPGLGLRLIYFSYDVKMKEKGDIPEGYSVSREKKERFSLILESASTNQTSMYLCASSFLTGYQPYEQYFGPGTRLTVT.

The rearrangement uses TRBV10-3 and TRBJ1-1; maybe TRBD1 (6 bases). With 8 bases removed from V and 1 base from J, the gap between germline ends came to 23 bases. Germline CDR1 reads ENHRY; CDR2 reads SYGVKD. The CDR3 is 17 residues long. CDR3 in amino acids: CAISPRGGAGENTEAFF. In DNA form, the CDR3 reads TGTGCCATCTCCCCCCGGGGGGGCGCGGGGGAGAACACTGAAGCTTTCTTT.

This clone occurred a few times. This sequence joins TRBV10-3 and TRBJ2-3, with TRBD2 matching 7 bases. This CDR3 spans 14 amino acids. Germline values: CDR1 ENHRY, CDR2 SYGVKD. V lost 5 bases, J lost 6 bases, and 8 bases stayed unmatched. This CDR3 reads CAISKTSPGDTQYF. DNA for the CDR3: TGTGCCATCAGTAAGACTAGCCCCGGGGATACGCAGTATTTT.

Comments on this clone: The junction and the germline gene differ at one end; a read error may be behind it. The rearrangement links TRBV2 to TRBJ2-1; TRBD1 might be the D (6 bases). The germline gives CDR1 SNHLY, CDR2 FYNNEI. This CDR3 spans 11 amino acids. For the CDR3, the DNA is TGTGCCAGCAGTGAAGAGGGGGAAATTCTCTTC. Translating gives CASSEEGEILF.

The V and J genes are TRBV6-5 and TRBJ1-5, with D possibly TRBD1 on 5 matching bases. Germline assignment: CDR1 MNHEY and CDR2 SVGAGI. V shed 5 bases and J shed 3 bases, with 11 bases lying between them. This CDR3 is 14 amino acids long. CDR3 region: CASSEGANNQPQHF. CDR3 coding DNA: TGTGCCAGCAGTGAAGGGGCAAACAATCAGCCCCAGCATTTT.

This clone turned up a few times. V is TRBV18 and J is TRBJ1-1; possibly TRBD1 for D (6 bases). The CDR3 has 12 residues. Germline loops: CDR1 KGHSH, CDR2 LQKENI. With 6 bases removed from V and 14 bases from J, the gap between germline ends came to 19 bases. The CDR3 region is CASSQTRQDTFF. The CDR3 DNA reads TGTGCCAGCTCGCAGACTCGACAGGACACCTTCTTT.

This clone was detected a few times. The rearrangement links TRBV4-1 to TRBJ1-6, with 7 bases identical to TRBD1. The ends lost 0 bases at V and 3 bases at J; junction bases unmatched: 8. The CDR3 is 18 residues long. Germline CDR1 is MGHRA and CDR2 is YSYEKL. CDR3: CASSQERGRSGYNSPLHF. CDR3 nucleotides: TGCGCCAGCAGCCAAGAAAGGGGGCGTTCAGGCTATAATTCACCCCTCCACTTT.

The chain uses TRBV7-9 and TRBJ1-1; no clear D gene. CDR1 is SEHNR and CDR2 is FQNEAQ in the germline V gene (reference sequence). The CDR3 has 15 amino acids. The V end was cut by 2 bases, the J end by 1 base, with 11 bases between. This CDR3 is CASSLSDGGNTEAFF. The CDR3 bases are TGTGCCAGCAGCTTATCCGACGGCGGGAACACTGAAGCTTTCTTT.

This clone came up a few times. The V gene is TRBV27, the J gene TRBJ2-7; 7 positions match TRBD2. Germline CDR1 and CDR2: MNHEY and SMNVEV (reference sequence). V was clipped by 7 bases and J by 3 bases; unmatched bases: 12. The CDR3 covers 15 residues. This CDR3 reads CASTSYSGTNYEQYF. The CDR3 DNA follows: TGTGCCAGCACCTCATACAGCGGGACGAACTACGAGCAGTACTTC.

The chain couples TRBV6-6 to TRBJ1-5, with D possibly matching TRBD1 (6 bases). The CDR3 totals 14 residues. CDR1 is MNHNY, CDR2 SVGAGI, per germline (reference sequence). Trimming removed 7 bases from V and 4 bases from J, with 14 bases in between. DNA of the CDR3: TGTGCCAGCACCACCACAGGGTTAAATCAGCCCCAGCATTTT. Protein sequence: CASTTTGLNQPQHF.

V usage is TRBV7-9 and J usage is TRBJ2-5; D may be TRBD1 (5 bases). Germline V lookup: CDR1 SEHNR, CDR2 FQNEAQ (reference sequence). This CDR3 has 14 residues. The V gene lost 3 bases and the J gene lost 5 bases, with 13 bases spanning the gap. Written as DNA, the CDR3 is TGTGCCAGCAGCTTTATGGGGAAGGGGGAGACCCAGTACTTC. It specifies CASSFMGKGETQYF.

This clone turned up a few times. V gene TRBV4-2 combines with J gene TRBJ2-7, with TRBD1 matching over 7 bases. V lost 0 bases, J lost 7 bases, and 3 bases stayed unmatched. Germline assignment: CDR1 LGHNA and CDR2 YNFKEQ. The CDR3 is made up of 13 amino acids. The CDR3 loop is CASSQDEGQEQYF. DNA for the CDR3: TGTGCCAGCAGCCAAGATGAGGGACAGGAGCAGTACTTC.

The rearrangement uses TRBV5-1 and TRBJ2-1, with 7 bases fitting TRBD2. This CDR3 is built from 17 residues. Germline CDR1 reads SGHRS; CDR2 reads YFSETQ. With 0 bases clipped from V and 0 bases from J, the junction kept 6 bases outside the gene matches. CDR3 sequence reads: CASSLAGRASSYNEQFF. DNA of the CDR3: TGCGCCAGCAGCTTGGCTGGGAGGGCGAGCTCCTACAATGAGCAGTTCTTC.

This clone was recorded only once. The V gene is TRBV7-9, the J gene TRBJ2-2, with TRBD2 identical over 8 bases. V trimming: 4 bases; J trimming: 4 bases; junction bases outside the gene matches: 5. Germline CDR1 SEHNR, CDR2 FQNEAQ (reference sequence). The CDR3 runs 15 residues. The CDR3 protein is CASSSLAGLTGELFF. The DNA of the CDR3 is TGTGCCAGCAGCTCCTTAGCGGGACTCACCGGGGAGCTGTTTTTT.

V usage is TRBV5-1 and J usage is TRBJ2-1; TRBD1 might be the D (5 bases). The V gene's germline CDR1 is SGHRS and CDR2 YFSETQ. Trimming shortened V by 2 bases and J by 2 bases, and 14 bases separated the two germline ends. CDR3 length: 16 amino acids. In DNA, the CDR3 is TGCGCCAGCAGCTTCATCAGGGTAAGGGCCTACAATGAGCAGTTCTTC. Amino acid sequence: CASSFIRVRAYNEQFF.

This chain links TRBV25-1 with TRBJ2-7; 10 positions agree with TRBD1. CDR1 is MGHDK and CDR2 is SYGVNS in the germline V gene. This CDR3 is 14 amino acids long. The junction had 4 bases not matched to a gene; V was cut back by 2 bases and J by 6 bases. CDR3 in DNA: TGTGCCAGCAGTGAACGGACAGGGGGGCGCGAGCAGTACTTC. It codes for CASSERTGGREQYF.

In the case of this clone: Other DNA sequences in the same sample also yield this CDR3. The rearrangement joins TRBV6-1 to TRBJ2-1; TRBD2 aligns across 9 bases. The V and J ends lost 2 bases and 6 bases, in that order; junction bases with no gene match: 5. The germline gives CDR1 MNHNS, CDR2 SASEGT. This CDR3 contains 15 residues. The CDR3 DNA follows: TGTGCCAGCAGTGAACTCGCGGGAGGGCCCAATGAGCAGTTCTTC. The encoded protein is CASSELAGGPNEQFF.

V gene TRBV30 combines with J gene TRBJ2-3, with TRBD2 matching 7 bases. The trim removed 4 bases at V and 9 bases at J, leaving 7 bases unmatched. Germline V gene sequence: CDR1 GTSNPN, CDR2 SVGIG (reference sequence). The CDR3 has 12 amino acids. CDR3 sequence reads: CAWIHSSGTQYF. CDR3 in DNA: TGTGCCTGGATCCATTCTAGCGGCACGCAGTATTTT.

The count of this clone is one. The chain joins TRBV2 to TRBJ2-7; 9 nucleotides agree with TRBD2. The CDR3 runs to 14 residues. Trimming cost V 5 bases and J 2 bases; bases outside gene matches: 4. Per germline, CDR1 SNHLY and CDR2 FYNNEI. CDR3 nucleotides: TGTGCCAGCAGTCGGCGGGAGGGCCCCTACGAGCAGTACTTC. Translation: CASSRREGPYEQYF.

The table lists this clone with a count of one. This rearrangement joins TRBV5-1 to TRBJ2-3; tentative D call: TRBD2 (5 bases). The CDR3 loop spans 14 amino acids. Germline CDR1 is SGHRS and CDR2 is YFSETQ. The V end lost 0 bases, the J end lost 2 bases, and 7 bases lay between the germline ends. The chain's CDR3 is CASSLGGATDTQYF. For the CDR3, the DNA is TGCGCCAGCAGCTTGGGGGGAGCCACAGATACGCAGTATTTT.